These 4 T cell receptor beta chains were all obtained from the same sample, sequenced in a study of T-cell memory formation after mild COVID-19. TCRdb ran MiXCR on the 5' RACE reads and lists one entry per CDR3 protein. The data hold roughly 550,000 distinct CDR3 sequences, with roughly 22% observed a single time. Sequencing was carried out using PBMCs or a T cell subset sorted from them (not recorded which). The origin of the receptors is an adult woman who had mild COVID-19 (a few samples of this study predate the infection). Cell type and time point are not known.

In this sample, this clonotype turned up a few times. This sequence joins TRBV12-3 or TRBV12-4 and TRBJ1-1; the D gene is possibly TRBD1 (6 bases). There are 15 residues in the CDR3. Trimming cost V 6 bases and J 1 base, with 15 bases left between them. The CDR3 DNA reads TGTGCCAGCAGCAAACATGGGGGCGGGAACACTGAAGCTTTCTTT. This codes for CASSKHGGGNTEAFF.

This chain uses TRBV9 with TRBJ2-5, with a possible D match to TRBD1 (7 bases). This CDR3 comprises 15 residues. Per germline, CDR1 SGDLS and CDR2 YYNGEE. V shed 4 bases and J shed 3 bases, with 16 bases lying between them. Here the CDR3 DNA reads TGTGCCAGCAGCTTTTCAGGGGGGAGAGAAGAGACCCAGTACTTC. This encodes CASSFSGGREETQYF.

CDR3 sequence: CATSREGRQGAETQYF. The CDR3, as DNA: TGTGCCACCAGCAGAGAAGGTCGTCAGGGGGCTGAGACCCAGTACTTC. The V call is TRBV15, the J call TRBJ2-5; 8 bases line up with TRBD1. The CDR3 is made up of 16 amino acids. Germline assignment: CDR1 LNHNV and CDR2 YYDKDF (reference sequence). The V segment lost 0 bases and the J segment 5 bases; nucleotides outside the gene matches: 8. The entire variable domain, with the rest obtained from reference TRBV15 and TRBJ2-5, is as follows: DAMVIQNPRYQVTQFGKPVTLSCSQTLNHNVMYWYQQKSSQAPKLLFHYYDKDFNNEADTPDNFQSRRPNTSFCFLDIRSPGLGDTAMYLCATSREGRQGAETQYFGPGTRLLVL.

This clonotype was counted between two and nine times. V is TRBV3-1 and J is TRBJ2-1; 8 bases align to TRBD2. The V gene's germline CDR1 is LGHDT and CDR2 YNNKEL (reference sequence). J gave up 1 base and V 2 bases, and 4 bases lay outside the gene matches. The CDR3 loop spans 16 amino acids. The chain's CDR3 is CASSQSGLASYNEQFF. The CDR3 DNA reads as TGTGCCAGCAGCCAAAGTGGACTAGCATCCTACAATGAGCAGTTCTTC.